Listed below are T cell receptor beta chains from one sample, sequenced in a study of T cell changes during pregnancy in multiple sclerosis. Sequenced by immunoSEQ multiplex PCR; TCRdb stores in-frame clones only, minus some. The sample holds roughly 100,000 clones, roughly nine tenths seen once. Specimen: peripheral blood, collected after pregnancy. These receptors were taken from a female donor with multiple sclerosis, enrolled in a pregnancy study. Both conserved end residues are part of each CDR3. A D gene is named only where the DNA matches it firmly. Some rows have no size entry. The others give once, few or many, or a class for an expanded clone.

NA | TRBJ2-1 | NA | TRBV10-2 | CASRTQANKGNNEQFF | TGCGCCAGCAGGACCCAAGCGAACAAGGGGAACAATGAGCAGTTCTTC
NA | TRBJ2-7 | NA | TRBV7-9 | CASSHYLSRDEQYF | TGTGCCAGCAGCCACTACCTTTCCCGGGACGAGCAGTACTTC
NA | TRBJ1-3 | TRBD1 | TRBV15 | CATSRDLRTGGRSGNTIYF | TGTGCCACCAGCAGAGATCTGAGGACAGGGGGACGGTCTGGAAACACCATATATTTT
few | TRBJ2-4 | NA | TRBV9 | CASSVSGDIQYF | TGTGCCAGCAGCGTATCAGGGGACATTCAGTACTTC
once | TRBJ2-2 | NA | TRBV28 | CASSPGQRGAGELFF | TGTGCCAGCAGTCCCGGACAGCGAGGGGCCGGGGAGCTGTTTTTT
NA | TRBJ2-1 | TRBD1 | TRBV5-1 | CASSLAGTGGGNEQFF | TGCGCCAGCAGCTTGGCCGGGACAGGGGGAGGAAATGAGCAGTTCTTC
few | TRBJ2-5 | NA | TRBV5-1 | CASSLGPGVQETQYF | TGCGCCAGCAGCTTGGGCCCGGGAGTCCAAGAGACCCAGTACTTC
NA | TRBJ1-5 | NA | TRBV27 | CASSPGLSNQPQHF | TGTGCCAGCAGTCCAGGGTTAAGCAATCAGCCCCAGCATTTT
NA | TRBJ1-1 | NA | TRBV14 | CASNHISVNTEAFF | TGTGCCAGCAACCATATCAGTGTGAACACTGAAGCTTTCTTT
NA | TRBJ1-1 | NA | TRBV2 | CASSRQTINTEAFF | TGTGCCAGCAGTCGACAGACAATCAACACTGAAGCTTTCTTT
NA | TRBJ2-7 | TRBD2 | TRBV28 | CATWGGAGGSYEQYF | TGTGCCACCTGGGGGGGAGCGGGGGGTTCCTACGAGCAGTACTTC
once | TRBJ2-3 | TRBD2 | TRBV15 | CATSKLSAGASTDTQYF | TGTGCCACCAGCAAGCTCTCAGCGGGAGCTAGCACAGATACGCAGTATTTT
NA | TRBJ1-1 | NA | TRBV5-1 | CASSLDGRLETFF | TGCGCCAGCAGCTTGGATGGCAGGCTGGAAACTTTCTTT
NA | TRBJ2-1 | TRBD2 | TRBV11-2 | CASSTRLAGDSYNEQFF | TGTGCCAGCAGCACCCGACTAGCGGGGGACTCCTACAATGAGCAGTTCTTC
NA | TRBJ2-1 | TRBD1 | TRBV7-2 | CASSADRGSYNEQFF | TGTGCCAGCAGCGCGGACAGGGGGTCCTACAATGAGCAGTTCTTC
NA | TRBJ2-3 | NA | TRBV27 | CASSSFQGDTQYF | TGTGCCAGCAGTTCGTTCCAGGGAGATACGCAGTATTTT
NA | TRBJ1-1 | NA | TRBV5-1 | CASSWASGDFEAFF | TGCGCCAGCAGCTGGGCTTCGGGGGACTTTGAAGCTTTCTTT